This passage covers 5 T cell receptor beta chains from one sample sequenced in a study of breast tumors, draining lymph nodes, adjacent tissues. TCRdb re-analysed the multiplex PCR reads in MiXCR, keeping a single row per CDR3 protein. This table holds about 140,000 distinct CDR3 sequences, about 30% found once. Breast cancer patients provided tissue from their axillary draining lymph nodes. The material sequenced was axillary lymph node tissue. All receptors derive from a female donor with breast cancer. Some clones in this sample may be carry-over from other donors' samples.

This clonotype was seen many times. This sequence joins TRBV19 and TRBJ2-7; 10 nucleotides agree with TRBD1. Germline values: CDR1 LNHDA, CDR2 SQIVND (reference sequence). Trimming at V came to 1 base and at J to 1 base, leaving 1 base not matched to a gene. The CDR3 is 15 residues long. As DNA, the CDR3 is TGTGCCAGTAGTATAGGGGGACAGGGGTCCTACGAGCAGTACTTC. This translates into CASSIGGQGSYEQYF.

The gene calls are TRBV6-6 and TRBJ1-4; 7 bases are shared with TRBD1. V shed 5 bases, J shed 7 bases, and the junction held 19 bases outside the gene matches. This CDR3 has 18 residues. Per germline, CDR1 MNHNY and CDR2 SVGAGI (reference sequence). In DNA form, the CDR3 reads TGTGCCAGCAGTCACGGTCGGAGGACAGGCAGTAATATTGAAAAACTGTTTTTT. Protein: CASSHGRRTGSNIEKLFF.

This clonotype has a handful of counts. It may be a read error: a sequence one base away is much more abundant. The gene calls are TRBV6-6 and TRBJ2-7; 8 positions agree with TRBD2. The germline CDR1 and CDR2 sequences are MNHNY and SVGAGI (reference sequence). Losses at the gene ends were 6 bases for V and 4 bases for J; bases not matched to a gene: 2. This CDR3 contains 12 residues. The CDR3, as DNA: TGTGCCAGCAGCCGGGAGGGGTACGAGCAGTACTTC. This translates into CASSREGYEQYF.

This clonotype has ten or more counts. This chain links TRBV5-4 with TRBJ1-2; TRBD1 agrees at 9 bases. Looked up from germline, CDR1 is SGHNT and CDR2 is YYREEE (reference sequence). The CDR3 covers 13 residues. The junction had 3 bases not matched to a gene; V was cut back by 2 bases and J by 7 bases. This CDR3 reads CASSFDRGGGYTF. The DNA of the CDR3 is TGTGCCAGCAGCTTCGACAGGGGGGGTGGCTACACCTTC. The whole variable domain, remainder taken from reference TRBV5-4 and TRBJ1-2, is ETGVTQSPTHLIKTRGQQVTLRCSSQSGHNTVSWYQQALGQGPQFIFQYYREEENGRGNFPPRFSGLQFPNYSSELNVNALELDDSALYLCASSFDRGGGYTFGSGTRLTVV.

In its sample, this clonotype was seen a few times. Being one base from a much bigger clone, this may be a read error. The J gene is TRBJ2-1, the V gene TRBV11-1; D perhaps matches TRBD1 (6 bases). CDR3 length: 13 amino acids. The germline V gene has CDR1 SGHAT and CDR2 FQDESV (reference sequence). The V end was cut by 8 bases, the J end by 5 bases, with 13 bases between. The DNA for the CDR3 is TGTGCCAGCGGTACAGGGCCCGACAATGAGCAGTTCTTC. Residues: CASGTGPDNEQFF. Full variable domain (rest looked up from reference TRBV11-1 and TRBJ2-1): EAEVAQSPRYKITEKSQAVAFWCDPISGHATLYWYRQILGQGPELLVQFQDESVVDDSQLPKDRFSAERLKGVDSTLKIQPAELGDSAMYLCASGTGPDNEQFFGPGTRLTVL.